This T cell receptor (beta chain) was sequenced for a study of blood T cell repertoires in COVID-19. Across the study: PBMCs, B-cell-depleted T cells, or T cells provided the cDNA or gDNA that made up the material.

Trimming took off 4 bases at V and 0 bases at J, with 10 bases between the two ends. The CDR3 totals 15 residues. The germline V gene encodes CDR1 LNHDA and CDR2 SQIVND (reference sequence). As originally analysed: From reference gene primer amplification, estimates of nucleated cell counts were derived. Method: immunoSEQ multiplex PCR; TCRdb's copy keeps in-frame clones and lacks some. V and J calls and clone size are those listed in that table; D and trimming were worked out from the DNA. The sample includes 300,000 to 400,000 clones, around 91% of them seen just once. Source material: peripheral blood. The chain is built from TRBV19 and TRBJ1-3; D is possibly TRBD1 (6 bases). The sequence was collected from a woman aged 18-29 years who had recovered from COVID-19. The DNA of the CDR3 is TGTGCCAGTAGTAGACCAGGGGTCTCTGGAAACACCATATATTTT. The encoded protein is CASSRPGVSGNTIYF.